This T cell receptor (beta chain) was identified in a study of control samples from healthy donors and cancer patients. The protocol was immunoSEQ multiplex PCR, while the TCRdb copy is restricted to in-frame clones and leaves out a portion. Here the sample spans 120,000 to 150,000 clones, about 90% being singletons. The trim removed 6 bases at V and 2 bases at J, leaving 9 bases unmatched. Germline CDR1 SEHNR, CDR2 FQNEAQ (reference sequence). The CDR3 consists of 16 residues. V usage is TRBV7-9 and J usage is TRBJ1-2; 10 bases are shared with TRBD1. The sample comprised blood. This TCR was recovered from a man younger than 45 in good health. The CDR3 DNA reads as TGTGCCAGCAGTTCCAGACAGGGGGCGGAGAACTATGGCTACACCTTC. Translation gives CASSSRQGAENYGYTF. Drawing the rest from reference TRBV7-9 and TRBJ1-2, the complete variable domain is DTGVSQNPRHKITKRGQNVTFRCDPISEHNRLYWYRQTLGQGPEFLTYFQNEAQLEKSRLLSDRFSAERPKGSFSTLEIQRTEQGDSAMYLCASSSRQGAENYGYTFGSGTRLTVV.